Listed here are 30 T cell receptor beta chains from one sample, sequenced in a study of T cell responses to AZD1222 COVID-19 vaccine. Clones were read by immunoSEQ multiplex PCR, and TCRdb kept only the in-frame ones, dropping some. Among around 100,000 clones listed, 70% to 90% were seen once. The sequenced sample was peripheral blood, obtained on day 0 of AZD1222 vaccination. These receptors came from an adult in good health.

The chain's CDR3 is CASSFTGLGVRWNTEAFF. Here the CDR3 DNA reads TGTGCCAGCAGCTTTACTGGGCTGGGGGTAAGATGGAACACTGAAGCTTTCTTT. This sequence joins TRBV5-6 and TRBJ1-1; D is perhaps TRBD1 (5 bases). Germline V gives CDR1 SGHDT, CDR2 YYEEEE. The CDR3 is made up of 18 amino acids. V was shortened by 2 bases and J by 1 base, with 21 bases between the two germline ends.

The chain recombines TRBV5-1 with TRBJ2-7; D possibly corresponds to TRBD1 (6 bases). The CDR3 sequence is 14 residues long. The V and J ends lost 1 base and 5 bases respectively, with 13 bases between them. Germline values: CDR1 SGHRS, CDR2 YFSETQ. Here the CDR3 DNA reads TGCGCCAGCAGCTTGATAGGGGGTAGTCACGAGCAGTACTTC. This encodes CASSLIGGSHEQYF.

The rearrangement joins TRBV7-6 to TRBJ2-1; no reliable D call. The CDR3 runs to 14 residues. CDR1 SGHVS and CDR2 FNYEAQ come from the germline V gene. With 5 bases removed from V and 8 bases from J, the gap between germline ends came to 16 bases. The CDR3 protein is CASSLLVNGDEQFF. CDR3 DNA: TGTGCCAGCAGCCTCCTCGTAAATGGAGATGAGCAGTTCTTC.

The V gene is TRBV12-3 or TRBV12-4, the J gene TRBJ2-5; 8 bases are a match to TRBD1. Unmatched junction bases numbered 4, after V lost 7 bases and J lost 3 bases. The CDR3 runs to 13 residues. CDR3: CASTWGQEETQYF. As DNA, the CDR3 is TGTGCCAGCACCTGGGGACAGGAAGAGACCCAGTACTTC.

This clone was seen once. The CDR3: CASSDRDYEQYF. DNA of the CDR3: TGTGCCAGCAGTGATCGGGACTACGAGCAGTACTTC. J is TRBJ2-7 and V is TRBV25-1; D possibly corresponds to TRBD2 (5 bases). V was shortened by 3 bases and J by 3 bases, with 6 bases between the two germline ends. The CDR3 sequence is 12 residues long. The V gene's germline CDR1 is MGHDK and CDR2 SYGVNS.

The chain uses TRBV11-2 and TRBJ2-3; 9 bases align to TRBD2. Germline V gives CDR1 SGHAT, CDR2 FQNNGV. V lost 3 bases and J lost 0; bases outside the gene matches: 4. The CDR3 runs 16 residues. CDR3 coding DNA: TGTGCCAGCAGCTTTACGCGGGGGGGGAGCACAGATACGCAGTATTTT. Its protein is CASSFTRGGSTDTQYF.

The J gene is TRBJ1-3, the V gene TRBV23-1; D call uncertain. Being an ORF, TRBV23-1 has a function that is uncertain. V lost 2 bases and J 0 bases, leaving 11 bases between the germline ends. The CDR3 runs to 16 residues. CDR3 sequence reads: CASSQIRESSGNTIYF. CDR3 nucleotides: TGCGCCAGCAGTCAAATAAGGGAGAGCTCTGGAAACACCATATATTTT.

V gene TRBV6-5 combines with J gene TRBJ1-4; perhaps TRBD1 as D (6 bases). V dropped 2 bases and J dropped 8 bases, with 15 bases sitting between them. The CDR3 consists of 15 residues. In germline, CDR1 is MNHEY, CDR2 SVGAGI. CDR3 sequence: CASSYNGGRGEKLFF. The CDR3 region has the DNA TGTGCCAGCAGTTACAACGGGGGGCGTGGGGAAAAACTGTTTTTT.

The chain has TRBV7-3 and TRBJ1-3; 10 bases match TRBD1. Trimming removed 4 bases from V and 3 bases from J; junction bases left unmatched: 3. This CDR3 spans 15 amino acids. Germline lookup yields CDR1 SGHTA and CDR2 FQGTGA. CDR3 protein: CASSSTGGFGNTIYF. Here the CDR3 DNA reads TGTGCCAGCAGCTCGACAGGGGGCTTTGGAAACACCATATATTTT. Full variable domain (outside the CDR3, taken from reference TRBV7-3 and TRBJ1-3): GAGVSQTPSNKVTEKGKYVELRCDPISGHTALYWYRQSLGQGPEFLIYFQGTGAADDSGLPNDRFFAVRPEGSVSTLKIQRTERGDSAVYLCASSSTGGFGNTIYFGEGSWLTVV.

CDR3 in DNA: TGTGCCAGCAGCTTTGCGACAGGGGCGGGAAACACCATATATTTT. Translated, it gives CASSFATGAGNTIYF. V and J are TRBV7-2 and TRBJ1-3; 8 positions agree with TRBD1. The J segment lost 4 bases and the V segment lost 3 bases, leaving 5 bases of the junction unmatched. Germline CDR1 SGHTA, CDR2 FQGNSA. CDR3 size: 15 residues.

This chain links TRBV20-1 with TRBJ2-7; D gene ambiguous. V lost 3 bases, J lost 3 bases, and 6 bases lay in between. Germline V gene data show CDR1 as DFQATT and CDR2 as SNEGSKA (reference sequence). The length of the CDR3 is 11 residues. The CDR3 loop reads CSARLLYEQYF. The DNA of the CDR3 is TGCAGTGCTAGGTTGCTCTACGAGCAGTACTTC.

The CDR3 nucleotides are TGTGCCAGCAGCCGAGGGTCTCCGGGGACTGAAGCTTTCTTT. Amino acid sequence: CASSRGSPGTEAFF. The chain joins TRBV27 to TRBJ1-1; no clear D. The CDR3 is 14 residues long. Trimming took 6 bases from V and 5 from J, leaving 16 bases between them. Per the germline V gene, CDR1 is MNHEY and CDR2 is SMNVEV (reference sequence).

CDR3 region: CASRATGGRTPPDTEAFF. The CDR3 DNA reads as TGCGCCAGCAGGGCTACAGGGGGCCGGACCCCTCCGGACACTGAAGCTTTCTTT. The V and J genes are TRBV4-1 and TRBJ1-1; TRBD1 aligns across 9 bases. Germline CDR1 MGHRA, CDR2 YSYEKL. The CDR3 runs to 18 residues. With 6 bases clipped from V and 3 bases from J, the junction kept 17 bases outside the gene matches.

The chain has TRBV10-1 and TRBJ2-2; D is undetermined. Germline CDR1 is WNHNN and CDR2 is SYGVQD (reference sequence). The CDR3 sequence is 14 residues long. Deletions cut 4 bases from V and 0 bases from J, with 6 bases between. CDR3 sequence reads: CASSAEPNTGELFF. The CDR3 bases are TGCGCCAGCAGTGCCGAACCGAACACCGGGGAGCTGTTTTTT.

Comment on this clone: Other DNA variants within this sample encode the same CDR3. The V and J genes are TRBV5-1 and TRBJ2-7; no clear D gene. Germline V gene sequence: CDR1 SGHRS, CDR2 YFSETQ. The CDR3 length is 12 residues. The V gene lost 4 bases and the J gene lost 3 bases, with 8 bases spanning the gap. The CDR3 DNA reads TGCGCCAGCAGCCCCGGCGGCTACGAGCAGTACTTC. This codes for CASSPGGYEQYF.

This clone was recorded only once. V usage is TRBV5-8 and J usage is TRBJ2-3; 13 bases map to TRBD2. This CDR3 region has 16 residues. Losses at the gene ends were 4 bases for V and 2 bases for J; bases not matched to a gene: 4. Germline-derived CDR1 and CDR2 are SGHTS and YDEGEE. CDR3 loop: CASSAGLAGFTDTQYF. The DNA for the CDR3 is TGTGCCAGCAGCGCGGGACTAGCGGGATTCACAGATACGCAGTATTTT.

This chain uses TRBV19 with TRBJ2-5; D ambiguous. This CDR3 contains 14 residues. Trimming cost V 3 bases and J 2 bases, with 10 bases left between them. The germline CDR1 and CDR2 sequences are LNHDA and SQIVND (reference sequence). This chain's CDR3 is CASSMGWGQETQYF. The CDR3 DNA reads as TGTGCCAGTAGTATGGGTTGGGGACAAGAGACCCAGTACTTC.

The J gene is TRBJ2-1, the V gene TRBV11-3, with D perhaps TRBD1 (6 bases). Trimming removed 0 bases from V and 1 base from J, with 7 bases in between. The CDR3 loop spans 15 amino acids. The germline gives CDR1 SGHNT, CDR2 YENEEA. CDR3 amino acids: CASSLEQGSYNEQFF. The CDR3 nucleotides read TGTGCCAGCAGCTTAGAACAGGGTTCCTACAATGAGCAGTTCTTC.

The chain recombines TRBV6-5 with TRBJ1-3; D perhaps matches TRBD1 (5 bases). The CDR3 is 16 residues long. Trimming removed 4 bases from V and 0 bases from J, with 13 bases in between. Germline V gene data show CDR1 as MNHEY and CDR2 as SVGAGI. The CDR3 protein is CASSFGTGSSGNTIYF. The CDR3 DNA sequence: TGTGCCAGCAGTTTCGGGACTGGGAGCTCTGGAAACACCATATATTTT.

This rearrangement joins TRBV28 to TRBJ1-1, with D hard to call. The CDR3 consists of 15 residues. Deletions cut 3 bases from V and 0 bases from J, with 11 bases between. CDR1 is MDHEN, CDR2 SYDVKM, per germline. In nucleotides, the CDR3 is TGTGCCAGCAGTTTGGTGGGGAGCCTGAACACTGAAGCTTTCTTT. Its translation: CASSLVGSLNTEAFF.

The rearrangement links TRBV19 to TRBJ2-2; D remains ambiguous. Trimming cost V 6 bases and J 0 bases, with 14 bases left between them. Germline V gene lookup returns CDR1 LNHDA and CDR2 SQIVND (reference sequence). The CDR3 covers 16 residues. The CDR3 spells CASRLSQNANTGELFF. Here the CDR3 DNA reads TGTGCCAGTAGGTTATCTCAAAACGCGAACACCGGGGAGCTGTTTTTT.

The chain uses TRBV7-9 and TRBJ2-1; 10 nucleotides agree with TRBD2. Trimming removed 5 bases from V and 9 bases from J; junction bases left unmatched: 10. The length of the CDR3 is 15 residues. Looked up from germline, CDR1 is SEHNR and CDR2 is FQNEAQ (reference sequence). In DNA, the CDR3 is TGTGCCAGCAGCCGGACTAGCGGAGCCATCGGTGAGCAGTTCTTC. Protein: CASSRTSGAIGEQFF. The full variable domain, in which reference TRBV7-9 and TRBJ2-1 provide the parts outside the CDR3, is DTGVSQNPRHKITKRGQNVTFRCDPISEHNRLYWYRQTLGQGPEFLTYFQNEAQLEKSRLLSDRFSAERPKGSFSTLEIQRTEQGDSAMYLCASSRTSGAIGEQFFGPGTRLTVL.

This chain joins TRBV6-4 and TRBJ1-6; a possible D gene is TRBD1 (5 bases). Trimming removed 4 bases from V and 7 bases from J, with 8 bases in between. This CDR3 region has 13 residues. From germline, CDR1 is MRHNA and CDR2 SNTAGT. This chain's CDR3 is CASSAGWNSPLHF. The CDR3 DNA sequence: TGTGCCAGCAGTGCAGGGTGGAATTCACCCCTCCACTTT.

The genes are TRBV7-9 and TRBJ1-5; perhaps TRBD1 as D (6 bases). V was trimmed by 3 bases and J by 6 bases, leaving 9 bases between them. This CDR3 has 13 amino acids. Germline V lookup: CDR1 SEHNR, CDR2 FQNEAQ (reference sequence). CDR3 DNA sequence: TGTGCCAGCAGCTTTACAGGGACTCAGCCCCAGCATTTT. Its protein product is CASSFTGTQPQHF.

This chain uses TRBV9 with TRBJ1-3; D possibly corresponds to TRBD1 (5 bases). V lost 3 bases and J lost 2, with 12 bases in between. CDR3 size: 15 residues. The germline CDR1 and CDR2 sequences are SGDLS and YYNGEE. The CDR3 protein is CASSGGDPTGNTIYF. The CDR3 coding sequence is TGTGCCAGCAGCGGGGGGGACCCCACTGGAAACACCATATATTTT.

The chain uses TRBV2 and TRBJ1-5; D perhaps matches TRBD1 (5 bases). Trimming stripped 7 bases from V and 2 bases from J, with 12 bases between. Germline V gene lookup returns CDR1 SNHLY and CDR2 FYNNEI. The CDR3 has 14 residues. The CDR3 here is CASTGIEGNQPQHF. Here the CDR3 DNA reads TGTGCCAGCACAGGGATTGAGGGCAATCAGCCCCAGCATTTT. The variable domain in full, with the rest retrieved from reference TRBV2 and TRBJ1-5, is EPEVTQTPSHQVTQMGQEVILRCVPISNHLYFYWYRQILGQKVEFLVSFYNNEISEKSEIFDDQFSVERPDGSNFTLKIRSTKLEDSAMYFCASTGIEGNQPQHFGDGTRLSIL.

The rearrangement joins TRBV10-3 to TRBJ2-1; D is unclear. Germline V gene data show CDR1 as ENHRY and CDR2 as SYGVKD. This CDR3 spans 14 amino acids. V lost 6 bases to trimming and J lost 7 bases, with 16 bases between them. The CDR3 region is CAIRQIGRKNEQFF. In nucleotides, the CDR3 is TGTGCCATCAGACAAATTGGACGGAAAAATGAGCAGTTCTTC.

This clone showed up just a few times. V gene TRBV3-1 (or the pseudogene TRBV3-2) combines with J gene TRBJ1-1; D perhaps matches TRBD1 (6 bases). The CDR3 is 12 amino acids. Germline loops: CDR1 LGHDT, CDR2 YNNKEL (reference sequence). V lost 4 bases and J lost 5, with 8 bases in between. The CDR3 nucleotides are TGTGCCAGCAGCCGTCAGGGGACTGAAGCTTTCTTT. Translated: CASSRQGTEAFF.

The CDR3 reads CASSLSSGTDTQYF. For the CDR3, the DNA is TGTGCCAGCAGCTTAAGCAGTGGCACAGATACGCAGTATTTT. J is TRBJ2-3 and V is TRBV7-3; D remains ambiguous. The V and J ends lost 1 base and 1 base respectively, with 6 bases between them. The CDR3 consists of 14 residues. Germline V gives CDR1 SGHTA, CDR2 FQGTGA.

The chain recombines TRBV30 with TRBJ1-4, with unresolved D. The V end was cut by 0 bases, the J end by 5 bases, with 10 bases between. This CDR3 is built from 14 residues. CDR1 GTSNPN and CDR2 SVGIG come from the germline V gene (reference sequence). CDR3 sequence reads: CAWSVLSTNEKLFF. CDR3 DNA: TGTGCCTGGAGTGTACTGAGTACCAATGAAAAACTGTTTTTT.